This passage covers 6 T cell receptor beta chains from one sample sequenced in a study of blood T cell dynamics during melanoma immunotherapy. As to time point: pre-treatment baseline. This table comes from immunoSEQ multiplex PCR, and its TCRdb copy is limited to in-frame clones, with some not included. The table has 15,000 to 20,000 clones, about nine tenths seen once. Sequenced here: blood, sampled from a patient treated with checkpoint blockade. All receptors come from a human donor with melanoma.

The chain carries TRBV6-4 and TRBJ1-1; TRBD1 is a possible D gene (5 bases). V was cut by 7 bases and J by 4 bases, with 10 bases left in between. The CDR3 is made up of 12 amino acids. Per the germline V gene, CDR1 is MRHNA and CDR2 is SNTAGT. CDR3: CASKYRSTEAFF. CDR3 sequence (DNA): TGTGCCAGCAAGTACAGGAGCACTGAAGCTTTCTTT.

The chain employs TRBV19 and TRBJ2-1, with D maybe TRBD2 (7 bases). From germline, CDR1 is LNHDA and CDR2 SQIVND (reference sequence). With 6 bases removed from V and 6 bases from J, the gap between germline ends came to 12 bases. The CDR3 totals 13 residues. The CDR3 here is CASRLGGGNEQFF. CDR3 sequence (DNA): TGTGCCAGTAGATTGGGAGGGGGCAATGAGCAGTTCTTC.

The chain recombines TRBV5-1 with TRBJ1-5, with a tentative D call TRBD1 (6 bases). CDR1 SGHRS and CDR2 YFSETQ come from the germline V gene. The CDR3 is 15 amino acids. Trimming took 4 bases from V and 1 from J, leaving 12 bases between them. CDR3 sequence: CASSRDGTSNQPQHF. CDR3 coding DNA: TGCGCCAGCAGCAGAGACGGGACAAGCAATCAGCCCCAGCATTTT.

V is TRBV7-2 and J is TRBJ2-7; D not certain. Germline V lookup: CDR1 SGHTA, CDR2 FQGNSA. There are 12 residues in the CDR3. With 8 bases removed from V and 6 bases from J, the gap between germline ends came to 14 bases. CDR3 DNA: TGTGCCAGCCCTAACACACCCAGCGAGCAGTACTTC. This gives the protein CASPNTPSEQYF.

This chain uses TRBV19 with TRBJ1-1; D is possibly TRBD1 (5 bases). This CDR3 has 14 amino acids. Germline V lookup: CDR1 LNHDA, CDR2 SQIVND (reference sequence). Trimming cost V 4 bases and J 4 bases, with 13 bases left between them. The CDR3 coding sequence is TGTGCCAGTAGTAGATATTTGGGGGGCACTGAAGCTTTCTTT. Translation: CASSRYLGGTEAFF.

The chain joins TRBV7-6 to TRBJ1-1; D is uncertain. Germline CDR1 and CDR2: SGHVS and FNYEAQ. CDR3 length equals 15 residues. With 1 base removed from V and 2 bases from J, the gap between germline ends came to 11 bases. The CDR3 DNA reads as TGTGCCAGCAGCTTAGAACCCAGCGCAAACACTGAAGCTTTCTTT. It codes for CASSLEPSANTEAFF.